This TCR beta chain was obtained from a study of OX40 agonist ivuxolimab in advanced cancers. Method: immunoSEQ multiplex PCR; TCRdb's copy keeps in-frame clones and lacks some. The sample has 51,000 or so clones; 79% are singletons. Germline CDR1 reads SNHLY; CDR2 reads FYNNEI. This CDR3 has 16 amino acids. V was shortened by 7 bases and J by 0 bases, with 17 bases between the two germline ends. Of note for this clone: Antigen specificity is unknown.

Broader study findings: At 0.1 to 3.0 mg/kg and by week 6, CD4+ and CD8+ T cells in the blood had expanded clonally.

This material consisted of CD4+ or CD8+ T cells sorted from blood, taken in a trial of the OX40 agonist ivuxolimab. The clonotype was recovered from an adult with an advanced solid tumor such as melanoma, head and neck, liver or kidney cancer. The chain couples TRBV2 to TRBJ2-3; D might be TRBD1 (6 bases). The CDR3 loop reads CASTPDGQLSTDTQYF. DNA for the CDR3: TGTGCCAGCACCCCGGATGGACAGCTTAGCACAGATACGCAGTATTTT.